This T cell receptor (beta chain) was profiled in a study of early T cells in non-severe SARS-CoV-2 infection. About the study: The input, bulk RNA from unsorted whole blood, was sequenced, and chains were unpaired. Findings of the study overall: Reliance on VDJdb matching favored anti-spike CD8 responses; private and CD4 specificities were missed.

Trimming cost V 2 bases and J 3 bases, with 14 bases left between them. Germline CDR1 reads KGHSH; CDR2 reads LQKENI. This CDR3 has 16 amino acids. The library protocol tagged individual cDNA molecules with unique molecular identifiers. MiXCR, run by TCRdb on the 5' RACE reads, gives a single entry per CDR3 protein. The sample has roughly 80,000 distinct CDR3 sequences, 5.5% to 7.5% seen once. This clonotype was observed a handful of times. Its antigen remains unidentified. Sequenced: whole blood. This chain links TRBV18 with TRBJ1-5, with D possibly matching TRBD1 (5 bases). This TCR derives from an adult who was a healthcare worker with PCR-confirmed SARS-CoV-2 infection or an uninfected control (not recorded which). In DNA, the CDR3 is TGTGCCAGCTCACCATTGTCAGGGAGTGCCAATCAGCCCCAGCATTTT. Translating it yields CASSPLSGSANQPQHF.